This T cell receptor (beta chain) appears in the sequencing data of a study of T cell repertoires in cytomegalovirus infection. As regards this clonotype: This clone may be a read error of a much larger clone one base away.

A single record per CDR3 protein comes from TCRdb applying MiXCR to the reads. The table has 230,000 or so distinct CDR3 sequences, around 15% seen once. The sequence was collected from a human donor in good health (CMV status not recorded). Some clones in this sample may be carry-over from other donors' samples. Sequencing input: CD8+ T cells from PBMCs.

Written as DNA, the CDR3 is TGTGCCAGCAGCTCAAGACTAGCGGGGGGACAGAGCTACGAGCAGTACTTC. Translated, it gives CASSSRLAGGQSYEQYF. The chain is built from TRBV11-3 and TRBJ2-7; 13 bases agree with TRBD2. The CDR3 spans 17 residues. Per germline, CDR1 SGHNT and CDR2 YENEEA. V lost 4 bases to trimming and J lost 3 bases; unmatched junction nucleotides: 9.